The source of this T cell receptor beta chain is a study of regulatory T cells in long-lasting Graves disease. The CDR3 covers 15 residues. CDR1 and CDR2 (germline): MGHRA, YSYEKL. Trimming pared 4 bases from V and 0 bases from J, leaving 12 bases between. With respect to this clonotype: Its specificity is not known.

Specified time point: persistent/refractory GD, antithyroid drugs over 5 years with positive TRAb. Extracted RNA from PBMCs served as the source of the TCR library. Patients were from an endocrinology department in Xi'an, China. The collection involved drawing 8 to 9 milliliters of peripheral blood into EDTA tubes. Study-wide findings and caveats: Persistent patients shared more public clonotypes (2,741) than new patients (nearly 1,000).

With iRepertoire HTBI primers and Arm-PCR of CDR3 regions, TCR beta libraries were built. Using its own MiXCR run on the multiplex PCR reads, TCRdb lists one record per CDR3 protein. The repertoire holds 350,000 to 450,000 distinct CDR3 sequences, under 25% seen once, with about a fifth in the top ten. The sequencing used peripheral blood mononuclear cells (PBMCs), collected when the disease was refractory, from a patient treated with antithyroid drugs. The sequence was obtained from a female donor with Graves disease. V is TRBV4-1 and J is TRBJ1-2, with D uncertain. The CDR3 sequence: CASSRGPDSNYGYTF. In DNA form, the CDR3 reads TGCGCCAGCAGCCGAGGTCCGGACTCTAACTATGGCTACACCTTC.